These T cell receptor beta chains were read from a single sample in a study of blood T cell repertoires in COVID-19. Data came from immunoSEQ multiplex PCR; TCRdb stores just in-frame clones and leaves some out. The table lists about 62,000 clones, around four fifths of them singletons. Sequenced: peripheral blood. These receptors came from a human donor in a cohort sampled during active COVID-19. Each CDR3 is given with its conserved first and last residue. D genes are given only for firm matches. Clone size is shown for a subset of rows, as once, few, many or a class of expanded clone.

len,abundance,v_gene,j_gene,d_gene,CDR3nt,CDR3aa
15,NA,TRBV5-1,TRBJ1-4,NA,TGCGCCAGCAGCCAGGGGCAGGTCCTTAATGAAAAACTGTTTTTT,CASSQGQVLNEKLFF
12,NA,TRBV2,TRBJ2-7,NA,TGTGCCAGCGAACTACAGGGTCTAGAGCAGTACTTC,CASELQGLEQYF
14,NA,TRBV20-1,TRBJ1-2,TRBD1,TGCAGTGCTAGTTCGCAGGGGGCCCGCTATGGCTACACCTTC,CSASSQGARYGYTF
15,NA,TRBV3-1/TRBV3-2,TRBJ2-7,NA,TGTGCCAGCAGCCCTTCGGGCGGGGCATTGGTAGGGCAGTACTTC,CASSPSGGALVGQYF
17,NA,TRBV4-1,TRBJ2-1,NA,TGCGCCAGCAGCCAAGATGGGCTATTCAGCTCCTACAATGAGCAGTTCTTC,CASSQDGLFSSYNEQFF
16,NA,TRBV15,TRBJ1-6,NA,TGTGCCACCAGCAGAGATATTTTAGCGACTAATTCACCCCTCCACTTT,CATSRDILATNSPLHF
16,NA,TRBV5-4,TRBJ2-3,TRBD1,TGTGCCAGCAGCTTAACCAACCGAGGGGGCAAAGATACGCAGTATTTT,CASSLTNRGGKDTQYF
13,NA,TRBV2,TRBJ1-1,NA,TGTGCCAGCACCGAGGAGTCGGTTACTGAAGCTTTCTTT,CASTEESVTEAFF
14,once,TRBV30,TRBJ1-2,TRBD1,TGTGCCTGGAGTAAATCGGACAGGGGCCTTGGCTACACCTTC,CAWSKSDRGLGYTF
14,NA,TRBV7-2,TRBJ1-6,TRBD1,TGTGCCAGCAGCCCGGACAGGATTAATTCACCCCTCCACTTT,CASSPDRINSPLHF
14,NA,TRBV19,TRBJ1-6,TRBD1,TGTGCCAGTAGAGCAGGGGGAAGGAATTCACCCCTCCACTTT,CASRAGGRNSPLHF
15,NA,TRBV15,TRBJ1-4,TRBD1,TGTGCCACCAGCAGAGTTGGACAGGGTCGTGAAAAACTGTTTTTT,CATSRVGQGREKLFF
12,once,TRBV19,TRBJ1-4,NA,TGTGCCAGTAGAGAACACCGGGAGAAACTGTTTTTT,CASREHREKLFF
14,few,TRBV2,TRBJ2-7,NA,TGTGCCAGCAGTGAAGGCAGGGGATCCTACGAGCAGTACTTC,CASSEGRGSYEQYF
13,once,TRBV19,TRBJ1-2,TRBD1,TGTGCCACCCGAAAGGGACAGACGTATGGCTACACCTTC,CATRKGQTYGYTF
13,NA,TRBV19,TRBJ2-7,NA,TGTGCCAGTAGCAGGCGAAGCTCCTACGAGCAGTACTTC,CASSRRSSYEQYF
17,NA,TRBV5-1,TRBJ2-5,TRBD2,TGCGCCAGCAGCTTGGCCCATCTAGCGGGGGCTCAAGAGACCCAGTACTTC,CASSLAHLAGAQETQYF
18,NA,TRBV5-1,TRBJ2-7,TRBD2,TGCGCCAGCAGCTTGGGGCGGGGTGCGGGAGGCCTCTCCTACGAGCAGTACTTC,CASSLGRGAGGLSYEQYF
16,NA,TRBV4-1,TRBJ1-2,TRBD1,TGCGCCAGCAGCGGCTTGCAGGGGGACCCGAATTATGGCTACACCTTC,CASSGLQGDPNYGYTF
15,NA,TRBV9,TRBJ1-2,TRBD1,TGTGCCAGCAGCGTGGACAGGGGCAAGAACTATGGCTACACCTTC,CASSVDRGKNYGYTF
17,NA,TRBV7-9,TRBJ2-1,TRBD2,TGTGCCAGCAGCCAGGGACTAGCGGGGGCGGCGTACAATGAGCAGTTCTTC,CASSQGLAGAAYNEQFF
12,NA,TRBV2,TRBJ2-5,TRBD2,TGTGCCAGCAAGGCGGGAGAGGAGACCCAGTACTTC,CASKAGEETQYF